This T cell receptor beta chain was captured in a study of blood T cell repertoires in COVID-19. Study summary: COVID-19 samples collected from the United States, Italy and Spain covered acute and convalescent phases.

The table lists this clone with a few counts. Per the original data handling: Amplification of reference gene primers was used by the study to estimate nucleated cell counts. The table came from immunoSEQ multiplex PCR; TCRdb's copy has only in-frame clones and leaves some out. V, J and clone size are taken as reported in that table, and D and trimming were inferred from the DNA itself. In the table there are just under 250,000 clones, about 90% of which are singletons. CDR1 is LGHDT, CDR2 YNNKEL, per germline (reference sequence). CDR3 length equals 14 residues. V was clipped by 1 base and J by 0 bases, with 6 bases between them.

The sample was peripheral blood. This TCR was recovered from a woman aged 25 to 39 who had recovered from COVID-19. The chain combines TRBV3-1 (or the pseudogene TRBV3-2) with TRBJ1-1; D uncertain. CDR3 residues: CASSQAGLNTEAFF. The CDR3 nucleotides read TGTGCCAGCAGCCAAGCGGGGTTGAACACTGAAGCTTTCTTT.